These 25 T cell receptor beta chains came from one sample sequenced in a study of CD8 T cells in Susac syndrome. The RNA input was about 0.5 to 1 ug, and it was reverse transcribed with random hexamers. Via MiXCR, TCRdb re-called the immunoSEQ multiplex PCR reads, giving one row per CDR3 protein. This table holds 200,000 to 250,000 distinct CDR3 sequences, over 90% found once. The sequencing sample was made of CD4+ T cells from PBMCs. Receptors originate from a human donor with Susac syndrome.

The rearrangement joins TRBV29-1 to TRBJ1-2; 7 positions match TRBD1. Unmatched junction bases numbered 7, after V lost 3 bases and J lost 3 bases. Germline V gene sequence: CDR1 SQVTM, CDR2 ANQGSEA. The CDR3 loop spans 14 amino acids. Written as DNA, the CDR3 is TGCAGCGTTGAGACAGTCGACAGGGACTATGGCTACACCTTC. This codes for CSVETVDRDYGYTF.

This clonotype occurred a few times. The chain recombines TRBV29-1 with TRBJ2-7; a weak D match, TRBD1 (6 bases). The CDR3 covers 14 residues. CDR1 is SQVTM, CDR2 ANQGSEA, per germline. Deletions cut 6 bases from V and 2 bases from J, with 17 bases between. DNA for the CDR3: TGCAGCGTCTCAGACAGGAGGCCCCCCTACGAGCAGTACTTC. This encodes CSVSDRRPPYEQYF.

The rearrangement links TRBV10-3 to TRBJ2-1, with 11 bases identical to TRBD1. Germline values: CDR1 ENHRY, CDR2 SYGVKD. The ends lost 11 bases at V and 8 bases at J; junction bases unmatched: 8. The CDR3 has 13 amino acids. CDR3 DNA: TGTGCCCTCCGGGGACAGGGGGTTCATGAGCAGTTCTTC. Its translation: CALRGQGVHEQFF.

The V gene is TRBV4-3, the J gene TRBJ2-2; possibly TRBD2 for D (5 bases). The V end was cut by 5 bases, the J end by 6 bases, with 28 bases between. The germline V gene encodes CDR1 LGHNA and CDR2 YSLEER. The CDR3 contains 19 residues. CDR3 in DNA: TGCGCCAGCAGCTCACAAATCCGGGCGGCTAGCACCAACGCCGGGGAGCTGTTTTTT. It yields the protein CASSSQIRAASTNAGELFF.

The chain links TRBV10-3 to TRBJ1-3; TRBD1 matches at 9 bases. The CDR3 contains 16 residues. V lost 4 bases, J lost 1 base, and 5 bases stayed unmatched. The germline gives CDR1 ENHRY, CDR2 SYGVKD. The CDR3, as DNA: TGTGCCATCAGTGGGACAGGGGCTAATTCTGGAAACACCATATATTTT. Its protein product is CAISGTGANSGNTIYF.

The chain employs TRBV11-3 and TRBJ2-2; D gene uncertain. CDR3 length: 14 residues. The germline gives CDR1 SGHNT, CDR2 YENEEA. The V gene lost 0 bases and the J gene lost 6 bases, with 8 bases spanning the gap. CDR3 in DNA: TGTGCCAGCAGCTTAGATATCGGAGCCGGGGAGCTGTTTTTT. This translates into CASSLDIGAGELFF.

In the case of this clonotype: Compared with germline, one end of the junction differs, possibly owing to a read error. V gene TRBV14 combines with J gene TRBJ2-5; TRBD1 or TRBD2 may be the D gene (6 bases each). The germline V gene encodes CDR1 SGHDN and CDR2 FVKESK. The CDR3 totals 13 residues. The CDR3 bases are TGTGCCAGCAGCCACGCTCGTGGGGGGCCTGGGCACTTC. This translates into CASSHARGGPGHF. The entire variable domain, with the rest obtained from reference TRBV14 and TRBJ2-5, is as follows: EAGVTQFPSHSVIEKGQTVTLRCDPISGHDNLYWYRRVMGKEIKFLLHFVKESKQDESGMPNNRFLAERTGGTYSTLKVQPAELEDSGVYFCASSHARGGPGHFGPGTRLLVL.

V gene TRBV20-1 combines with J gene TRBJ1-1; 7 bases line up with TRBD1. Trimming at V came to 3 bases and at J to 2 bases, leaving 6 bases not matched to a gene. This CDR3 spans 14 amino acids. Germline V CDR1 and CDR2: DFQATT, SNEGSKA (reference sequence). The CDR3 loop reads CSASKGQINTEAFF. CDR3 nucleotides: TGCAGTGCTAGCAAGGGACAGATCAACACTGAAGCTTTCTTT.

V gene TRBV12-3 or TRBV12-4 combines with J gene TRBJ1-2; 9 positions match TRBD1. The CDR3 spans 12 residues. Losses at the gene ends were 7 bases for V and 7 bases for J; bases not matched to a gene: 4. The CDR3 coding sequence is TGTGCCAGCACCGGGGACAGGGCTGGCTACACCTTC. This gives the protein CASTGDRAGYTF.

This rearrangement joins TRBV27 to TRBJ1-2, with D perhaps matching TRBD1 (6 bases). V was shortened by 5 bases and J by 2 bases, with 9 bases between the two germline ends. Per the germline V gene, CDR1 is MNHEY and CDR2 is SMNVEV (reference sequence). This CDR3 spans 13 amino acids. The CDR3 spells CASSDGQNYGYTF. For the CDR3, the DNA is TGTGCCAGCAGTGACGGACAGAACTATGGCTACACCTTC.

The chain recombines TRBV6-1 with TRBJ2-2; D remains ambiguous. CDR1 and CDR2 from the germline V gene are MNHNS and SASEGT. With 2 bases removed from V and 6 bases from J, the gap between germline ends came to 7 bases. This CDR3 is 13 amino acids long. CDR3 nucleotides: TGTGCCAGCAGTGAATTAAGGGCCGGGGAGCTGTTTTTT. Translation: CASSELRAGELFF.

The rearrangement uses TRBV12-3 or TRBV12-4 and TRBJ2-6; D possibly corresponds to TRBD2 (5 bases). This CDR3 contains 14 residues. V was shortened by 7 bases and J by 0 bases, with 7 bases between the two germline ends. CDR3 amino acids: CASTRGSGANVLTF. CDR3 in DNA: TGTGCCAGCACCCGGGGCTCTGGGGCCAACGTCCTGACTTTC.

CDR3 sequence (DNA): TGCAGTGCGGTTCAGGGGTCCAATGGCTACACCTTC. Protein: CSAVQGSNGYTF. V usage is TRBV20-1 and J usage is TRBJ1-2, with TRBD1 as a possible D gene (6 bases). Trimming cost V 6 bases and J 6 bases, with 14 bases left between them. This CDR3 contains 12 residues. Germline V gives CDR1 DFQATT, CDR2 SNEGSKA (reference sequence).

Only one count was recorded for this clonotype. This chain connects TRBV2 to TRBJ1-5; D perhaps matches TRBD1 (5 bases). This CDR3 has 15 amino acids. With 2 bases removed from V and 6 bases from J, the gap between germline ends came to 14 bases. Germline values: CDR1 SNHLY, CDR2 FYNNEI. CDR3 sequence reads: CASSERWQGGQPQHF. The CDR3 DNA reads as TGTGCCAGCAGTGAAAGGTGGCAGGGCGGTCAGCCCCAGCATTTT.

This clonotype has a single count. The rearrangement links TRBV12-3 or TRBV12-4 to TRBJ1-6; D is unclear. CDR3 size: 14 residues. Trimming removed 5 bases from V and 6 bases from J, with 11 bases in between. The CDR3 here is CASSPAGVNSPLHF. The CDR3 DNA follows: TGTGCCAGCAGTCCAGCCGGAGTTAATTCACCCCTCCACTTT.

This chain joins TRBV19 and TRBJ2-7, with D possibly TRBD2 on 6 matching bases. With 10 bases removed from V and 3 bases from J, the gap between germline ends came to 13 bases. The germline gives CDR1 LNHDA, CDR2 SQIVND (reference sequence). This CDR3 comprises 12 residues. The CDR3 reads CATGDLGYEQYF. CDR3 coding DNA: TGTGCCACGGGGGACTTGGGCTACGAGCAGTACTTC.

The chain uses TRBV7-2 and TRBJ1-1; D possibly corresponds to TRBD1 (5 bases). V gave up 2 bases and J gave up 2 bases, with 12 bases separating them. The germline V gene encodes CDR1 SGHTA and CDR2 FQGNSA. This CDR3 is built from 15 residues. CDR3 sequence: CASSLSRQPNTEAFF. CDR3 DNA sequence: TGTGCCAGCAGCTTAAGTCGACAGCCTAACACTGAAGCTTTCTTT. The full variable domain, in which reference TRBV7-2 and TRBJ1-1 provide the parts outside the CDR3, is GAGVSQSPSNKVTEKGKDVELRCDPISGHTALYWYRQSLGQGLEFLIYFQGNSAPDKSGLPSDRFSAERTGGSVSTLTIQRTQQEDSAVYLCASSLSRQPNTEAFFGQGTRLTVV.

The CDR3 DNA reads as TGTGCCTGGGCCCGGACAGGGCTCGGGGCCAACGTCCTGACTTTC. Translation: CAWARTGLGANVLTF. The chain is built from TRBV30 and TRBJ2-6, with 8 bases lining up with TRBD1. V trimming: 5 bases; J trimming: 4 bases; junction bases outside the gene matches: 7. The V gene's germline CDR1 is GTSNPN and CDR2 SVGIG (reference sequence). There are 15 residues in the CDR3.

Notes on this clonotype: A read error may produce the germline difference seen at one junction end. V usage is TRBV20-1 and J usage is TRBJ2-7; 16 bases agree with TRBD2. The germline gives CDR1 DFQATT, CDR2 SNEGSKA (reference sequence). The CDR3 length is 15 residues. This CDR3 reads CSAWGLAGGSSEQYF. CDR3 nucleotide sequence: TGCAGTGCCTGGGGACTAGCGGGGGGGTCCTCCGAGCAGTACTTC.

J is TRBJ2-1 and V is TRBV4-1, with 9 bases that match TRBD1. CDR1 is MGHRA, CDR2 YSYEKL, per germline. V was clipped by 1 base and J by 7 bases; unmatched bases: 2. This CDR3 comprises 14 residues. The CDR3 here is CASSQVGTGNEQFF. The CDR3 DNA sequence: TGCGCCAGCAGCCAAGTGGGGACAGGGAATGAGCAGTTCTTC.

The chain has TRBV5-1 and TRBJ1-6; possible D gene TRBD1, 5 bases. Trimming stripped 4 bases from V and 11 bases from J, with 16 bases between. CDR1 SGHRS and CDR2 YFSETQ come from the germline V gene. The CDR3 sequence is 14 residues long. The CDR3 nucleotides are TGCGCCAGCAGCCGAACTCAGGGAACCGCACCCCTCCACTTT. It codes for CASSRTQGTAPLHF.

The chain joins TRBV4-3 to TRBJ2-3; D perhaps matches TRBD1 (6 bases). The length of the CDR3 is 17 residues. V dropped 0 bases and J dropped 1 base, with 14 bases sitting between them. Germline CDR1 and CDR2: LGHNA and YSLEER. The CDR3 nucleotides are TGCGCCAGCAGCCAAGATCTAGCACAGGGCCGCACAGATACGCAGTATTTT. This translates into CASSQDLAQGRTDTQYF.

The chain carries TRBV4-3 and TRBJ2-1; D perhaps matches TRBD2 (5 bases). Germline CDR1 is LGHNA and CDR2 is YSLEER. V was pared by 4 bases and J by 4 bases, with 11 bases between. The CDR3 covers 14 residues. The CDR3 coding sequence is TGCGCCAGCAGCCCTTCTATAGCGTACAATGAGCAGTTCTTC. Amino acid sequence: CASSPSIAYNEQFF.

The V call is TRBV9, the J call TRBJ2-7; the D is unclear. CDR1 is SGDLS and CDR2 is YYNGEE in the germline V gene. This CDR3 has 13 residues. Trimming stripped 3 bases from V and 6 bases from J, with 13 bases between. The CDR3 DNA sequence: TGTGCCAGCAGCGATCGGGTGTCCCTCGAGCAGTACTTC. Its protein product is CASSDRVSLEQYF. Drawing the rest from reference TRBV9 and TRBJ2-7, the complete variable domain is DSGVTQTPKHLITATGQRVTLRCSPRSGDLSVYWYQQSLDQGLQFLIQYYNGEERAKGNILERFSAQQFPDLHSELNLSSLELGDSALYFCASSDRVSLEQYFGPGTRLTVT.

V and J are TRBV30 and TRBJ1-6; maybe TRBD1 (5 bases). The V gene's germline CDR1 is GTSNPN and CDR2 SVGIG (reference sequence). With 1 base removed from V and 0 bases from J, the gap between germline ends came to 13 bases. This CDR3 is 17 amino acids long. DNA for the CDR3: TGTGCCTGGAGTGGAGGGCAGGGCAACTCCTATAATTCACCCCTCCACTTT. Translated: CAWSGGQGNSYNSPLHF. Using reference TRBV30 and TRBJ1-6 for the parts outside the CDR3, the full variable domain is SQTIHQWPATLVQPVGSPLSLECTVEGTSNPNLYWYRQAAGRGLQLLFYSVGIGQISSEVPQNLSASRPQDRQFILSSKKLLLSDSGFYLCAWSGGQGNSYNSPLHFGNGTRLTVT.